This T cell receptor beta chain was identified during a study of T cells after yellow fever vaccination. General study findings and limits: Abundant bulk-population clonotypes could contaminate the FACS-sorted repertoires.

Germline V gives CDR1 SEHNR, CDR2 FQNEAQ (reference sequence). The V gene lost 1 base and the J gene lost 5 bases, with 29 bases spanning the gap. This CDR3 has 20 residues. For TCR, cDNA came from 5'RACE template switching, which added a universal primer site and UMIs. One entry per CDR3 protein, called by TCRdb with MiXCR from the 5' RACE reads. The table lists roughly 170,000 distinct CDR3 sequences, over 7% of them singletons. This clonotype was seen more than once but under ten times. The antigen remains unidentified. The chain couples TRBV7-9 to TRBJ1-2; maybe TRBD1 (5 bases). This TCR was recovered from a man aged 18 to 30 who received the YFV17D yellow fever vaccine. The sample consisted of CD8+ T cells sorted from PBMCs, taken 45 days after the yellow fever booster vaccination. For the CDR3, the DNA is TGTGCCAGCAGCTTAGGAGGACTATCGGGGACTCCAGATTTTCCTTATGGCTACACCTTC. Its translation is CASSLGGLSGTPDFPYGYTF.